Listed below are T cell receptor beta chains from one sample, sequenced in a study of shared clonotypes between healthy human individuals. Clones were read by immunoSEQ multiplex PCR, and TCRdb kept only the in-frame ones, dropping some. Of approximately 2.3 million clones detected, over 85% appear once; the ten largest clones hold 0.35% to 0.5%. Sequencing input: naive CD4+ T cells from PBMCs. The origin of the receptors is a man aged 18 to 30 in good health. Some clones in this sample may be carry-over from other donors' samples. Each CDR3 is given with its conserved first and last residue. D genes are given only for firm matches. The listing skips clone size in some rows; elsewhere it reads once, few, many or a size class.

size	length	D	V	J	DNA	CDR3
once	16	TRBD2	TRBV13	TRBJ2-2	TGTGCCAGCAGCCTCCAGGTTAGCGGGTTACGGCGGGAGCTGTTTTTT	CASSLQVSGLRRELFF
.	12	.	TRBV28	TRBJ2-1	TGTGCCAGCAGCCCGGGCTACAATGAGCAGTTCTTC	CASSPGYNEQFF
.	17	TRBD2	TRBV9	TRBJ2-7	TGTGCCAGCAGCGTAGAGGCGACTAGCGGGAGACCCAACGAGCAGTACTTC	CASSVEATSGRPNEQYF
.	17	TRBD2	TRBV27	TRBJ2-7	TGTGCCAGCAGTTCCCGGTGGGCTAGCGGGAGTATGAGCGAGCAGTACTTC	CASSSRWASGSMSEQYF
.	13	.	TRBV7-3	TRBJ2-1	TGTGCCAGCAGCTTAACGTTGGGCAATGAGCAGTTCTTC	CASSLTLGNEQFF
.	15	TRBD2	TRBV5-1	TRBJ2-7	TGCGCCAGCAGCTTGGCGGGCGGGAGCTCCTACGAGCAGTACTTC	CASSLAGGSSYEQYF
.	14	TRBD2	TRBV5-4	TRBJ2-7	TGTGCCAGCAGCCACATGGCGGGAGCCGACGAGCAGTACTTC	CASSHMAGADEQYF
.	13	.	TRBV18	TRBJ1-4	TGTGCCAGCTCCGGCTTCACTAATGAAAAACTGTTTTTT	CASSGFTNEKLFF
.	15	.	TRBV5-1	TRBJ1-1	TGCGCCAGCAGCTTTTCCGTGGGACTGAACACTGAAGCTTTCTTT	CASSFSVGLNTEAFF
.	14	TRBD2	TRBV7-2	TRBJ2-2	TGTGCCAGCAGCTTGAGCGGGGGACCCGGGGAGCTGTTTTTT	CASSLSGGPGELFF
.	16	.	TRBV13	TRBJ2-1	TGTGCCAGCAGAGTAAAGCGGACTGGCTCCTACAATGAGCAGTTCTTC	CASRVKRTGSYNEQFF
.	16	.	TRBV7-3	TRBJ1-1	TGTGCCAGCAGCTTTCTGGGAGGCAGGGGGAACACTGAAGCTTTCTTT	CASSFLGGRGNTEAFF
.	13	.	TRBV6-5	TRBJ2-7	TGTGCCAGCAGTTACGAGAGGGGCTACGAGCAGTACTTC	CASSYERGYEQYF
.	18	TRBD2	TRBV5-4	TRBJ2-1	TGTGCCAGCCGGTCCGGTCTAGCGGGAGGTTCCACATACAATGAGCAGTTCTTC	CASRSGLAGGSTYNEQFF
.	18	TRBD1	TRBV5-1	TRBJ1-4	TGCGCCAGCAGCTTGGCCCGGGACAGGTGGTCTACTAATGAAAAACTGTTTTTT	CASSLARDRWSTNEKLFF
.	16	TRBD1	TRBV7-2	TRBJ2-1	TGTGCCAGCAGCACTGGACAGGGGGGTTCCTACAATGAGCAGTTCTTC	CASSTGQGGSYNEQFF
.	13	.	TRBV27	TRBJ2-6	TGTGCCAGCACCCTCTCTGGGGCCAACGTCCTGACTTTC	CASTLSGANVLTF
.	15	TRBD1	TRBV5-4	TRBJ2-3	TGTGCCAGCAGCCTGACCAGGGGGCGGACAGATACGCAGTATTTT	CASSLTRGRTDTQYF
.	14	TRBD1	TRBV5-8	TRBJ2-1	TGTGCCACCAAAGACAGGGGACCCTACAATGAGCAGTTCTTC	CATKDRGPYNEQFF
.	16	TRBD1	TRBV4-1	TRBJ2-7	TGCGCCAGCAGCCAACTTGGGACAGGGGGCGTCAACGAGCAGTACTTC	CASSQLGTGGVNEQYF
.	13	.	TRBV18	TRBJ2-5	TGTGCCAGCTCACCACGGCAGGAAGAGACCCAGTACTTC	CASSPRQEETQYF
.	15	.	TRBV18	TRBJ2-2	TGTGCCAGCTCACCAACTCAATCGAACACCGGGGAGCTGTTTTTT	CASSPTQSNTGELFF
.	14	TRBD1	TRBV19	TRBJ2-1	TGTGCCAGTAGTCACCGGGACAGGGGTAATGAGCAGTTCTTC	CASSHRDRGNEQFF
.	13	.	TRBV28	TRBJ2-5	TGTGCCAGCAGTTTAGACTGGGAGGGGGCCCAGTACTTC	CASSLDWEGAQYF
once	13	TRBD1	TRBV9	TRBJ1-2	TGTGCCAGCAGCACGGGACAGAGGACGGGCTACACCTTC	CASSTGQRTGYTF
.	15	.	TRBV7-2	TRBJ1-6	TGTGCCAGCAGCTTAGCGCTAAATCGGCGGTCACCCCTCCACTTT	CASSLALNRRSPLHF
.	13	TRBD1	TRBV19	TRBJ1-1	TGTGCCAGTAGTCCATGGACAGGCACTGAAGCTTTCTTT	CASSPWTGTEAFF
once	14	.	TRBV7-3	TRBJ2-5	TGTGCCAGCAGCTTTACCGACAGCCAAGAGACCCAGTACTTC	CASSFTDSQETQYF
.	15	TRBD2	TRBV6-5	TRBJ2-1	TGTGCCAGCAGATCCATAGCGGGAGGCAGCAATGAGCAGTTCTTC	CASRSIAGGSNEQFF
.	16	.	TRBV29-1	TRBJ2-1	TGCAGCGCCCGGAGGGGGGACGGTTACTCCTACAATGAGCAGTTCTTC	CSARRGDGYSYNEQFF
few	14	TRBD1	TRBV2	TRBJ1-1	TGTGCCACCTGCCGGGACAGGGGAGAAACTGAAGCTTTCTTT	CATCRDRGETEAFF
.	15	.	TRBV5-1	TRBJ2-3	TGCGCCAGCAGGTTCACGACCTTGTACACAGATACGCAGTATTTT	CASRFTTLYTDTQYF
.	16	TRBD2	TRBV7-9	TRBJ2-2	TGTGCCAGCAGCCCCGTTTTAGCGGGACTCACCGGGGAGCTGTTTTTT	CASSPVLAGLTGELFF
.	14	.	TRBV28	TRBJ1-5	TGTGCCAGCGTGTCGGGGAAATGGAATCAGCCCCAGCATTTT	CASVSGKWNQPQHF
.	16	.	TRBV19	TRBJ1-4	TGTGCCAGTAGCGGGAGGGGAGAACGAAACAATGAAAAACTGTTTTTT	CASSGRGERNNEKLFF
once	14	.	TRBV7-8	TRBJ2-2	TGTGCCAGCAGCTTGGTTCGGGGGCTCGGGGAGCTGTTTTTT	CASSLVRGLGELFF
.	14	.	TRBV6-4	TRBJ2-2	TGTGCCAGCAGTCCCGAACCCGGAACCGGGGAGCTGTTTTTT	CASSPEPGTGELFF
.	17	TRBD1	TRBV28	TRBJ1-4	TGTGCCAGCAGTTCGGTTTTCGGGACAGGTAGCAGTGGAAAACTGTTTTTT	CASSSVFGTGSSGKLFF
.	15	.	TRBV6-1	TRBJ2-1	TGTGCCAGCAGCGACCATGGGCAATCCTACAATGAGCAGTTCTTC	CASSDHGQSYNEQFF
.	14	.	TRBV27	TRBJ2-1	TGTGCCAGCAGTCGGGACACCCTCTACAATGAGCAGTTCTTC	CASSRDTLYNEQFF
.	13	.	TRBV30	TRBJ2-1	TGTGCCTGGAGTGTAGGGAACTACAATGAGCAGTTCTTC	CAWSVGNYNEQFF
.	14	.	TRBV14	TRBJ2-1	TGTGCCAGCAGCCACTCCCGGGGCTACAATGAGCAGTTCTTC	CASSHSRGYNEQFF
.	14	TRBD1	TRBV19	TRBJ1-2	TGTGCCAGTACCAACCAGGGGGCCCCGAATGGCTACACCTTC	CASTNQGAPNGYTF
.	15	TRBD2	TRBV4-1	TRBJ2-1	TGCGCCAGCAGCCAAGTTGTAGCGGGGGCCCCTGGGCAGTTCTTC	CASSQVVAGAPGQFF
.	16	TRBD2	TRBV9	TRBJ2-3	TGTGCCAGCAGCGCGGGGGGATTCAGGGCGTCCGATACGCAGTATTTT	CASSAGGFRASDTQYF
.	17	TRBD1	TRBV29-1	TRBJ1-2	TGCAGCGCTCTTCTCCCACGAACCCTAACAGGGGGATATGGCTACACCTTC	CSALLPRTLTGGYGYTF
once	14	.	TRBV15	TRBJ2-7	TGTGCCACCAGCAGAGACTTCGGGGGAATGGGGCAGTACTTC	CATSRDFGGMGQYF